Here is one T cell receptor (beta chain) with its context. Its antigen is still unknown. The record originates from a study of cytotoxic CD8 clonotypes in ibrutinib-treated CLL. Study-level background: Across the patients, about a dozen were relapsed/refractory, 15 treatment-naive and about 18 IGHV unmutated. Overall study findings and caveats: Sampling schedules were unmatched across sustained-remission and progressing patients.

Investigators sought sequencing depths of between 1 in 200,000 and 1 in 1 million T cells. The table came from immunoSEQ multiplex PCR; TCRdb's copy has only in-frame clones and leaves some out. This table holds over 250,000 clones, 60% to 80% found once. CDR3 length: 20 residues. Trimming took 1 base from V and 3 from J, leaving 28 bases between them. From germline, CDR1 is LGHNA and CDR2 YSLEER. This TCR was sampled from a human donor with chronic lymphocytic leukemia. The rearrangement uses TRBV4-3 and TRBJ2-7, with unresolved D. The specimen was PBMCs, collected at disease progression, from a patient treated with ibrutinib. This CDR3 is CASSQGPSGSLPPTHYEQYF. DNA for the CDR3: TGCGCCAGCAGCCAAGGGCCATCGGGTAGTCTACCCCCTACCCACTACGAGCAGTACTTC.